Included here is one T cell receptor (beta chain) sequence, with context. Profiling relied on immunoSEQ multiplex PCR, and the TCRdb table lists in-frame clones only, not all of them. The table lists 90,000 to 100,000 clones, around 84% of them singletons. This CDR3 has 14 amino acids. Per the germline V gene, CDR1 is LNHDA and CDR2 is SQIVND (reference sequence). The V end lost 7 bases, the J end lost 4 bases, and 14 bases lay between the germline ends. These data are taken from a study of radiation and T cells in renal cell carcinoma. The time point is: blood 4 weeks post-SBRT, at nephrectomy. Treatment specified: 15 Gy SBRT to primary tumor, nephrectomy 4 weeks later.

The TCR sequence derives from a man aged 60 to 69 with renal cell carcinoma. Here the sequenced sample was blood, taken from a patient whose treatment included radiotherapy and nephrectomy. The chain recombines TRBV19 with TRBJ1-5; D possibly corresponds to TRBD1 (6 bases). CDR3 region: CASNPQGLNQPQHF. CDR3 nucleotides: TGTGCCAGTAACCCTCAGGGGCTAAATCAGCCCCAGCATTTT.